This passage covers 18 T cell receptor beta chains from one sample sequenced in a study of T cells in women clearing cervical HPV infection. The repertoire was sequenced with immunoSEQ multiplex PCR; TCRdb's copy has only in-frame clones and lacks some. The repertoire shows around 35,000 clones; the top ten hold roughly 1.5%. The sequenced sample was blood buffy coat. The origin of the receptors is a woman between 18 and 69 years old with a cervical HPV16 infection that either progressed to CIN3+ or cleared (not recorded which).

In the case of this clone: The read ends 3 residues before the CDR3 terminus; that terminus is restored from the germline J gene. The rearrangement uses TRBV7-1 and TRBJ1-4; D is perhaps TRBD1 (5 bases). TRBV7-1 is marked as an open reading frame, function uncertain. Deletions cut 1 base from V and 0 bases from J, with 24 bases between. The CDR3 has 21 amino acids. The CDR3 DNA, read in part, is TGTGCCAGCAGCTCAGTTGGGGCTGAATCAAAACCTAAAACAACTAATGAAAAA. This translates into CASSSVGAESKPKTTNEK. The whole CDR3 region reads CASSSVGAESKPKTTNEKLFF.

On this clone itself: The CDR3 is cut off 3 residues early in the read; its end comes from the germline J gene. The rearrangement links TRBV7-3 to TRBJ1-2; D gene unclear. Deletions cut 1 base from V and 5 bases from J, with 8 bases between. Germline V lookup: CDR1 SGHTA, CDR2 FQGTGA. This CDR3 spans 13 amino acids. CDR3 bases read: TGTGCCAGCAGCTTAAACCCGCAGTATGGC. Translation: CASSLNPQYG. The whole CDR3 reads CASSLNPQYGYTF. Using reference TRBV7-3 and TRBJ1-2 for the parts outside the CDR3, the full variable domain is GAGVSQTPSNKVTEKGKYVELRCDPISGHTALYWYRQSLGQGPEFLIYFQGTGAADDSGLPNDRFFAVRPEGSVSTLKIQRTERGDSAVYLCASSLNPQYGYTFGSGTRLTVV.

Regarding this clone: Read sequence stops 3 residues before the CDR3 end, and the germline J gene provides the missing end. V is TRBV7-7 and J is TRBJ2-5; D gene ambiguous. Trimming shortened V by 0 bases and J by 5 bases, and 7 bases separated the two germline ends. CDR3 length equals 13 residues. Germline V gene sequence: CDR1 SSHAT, CDR2 FNYEAQ (reference sequence). CDR3 protein: CASSLAVGETQYF. The CDR3 bases that were read are TGTGCCAGCAGCTTAGCGGTCGGGGAGACC. Supplemented by reference TRBV7-7 and TRBJ2-5, the full variable domain reads GAGVSQSPRYKVTKRGQDVTLRCDPISSHATLYWYQQALGQGPEFLTYFNYEAQPDKSGLPSDRFSAERPEGSISTLTIQRTEQRDSAMYRCASSLAVGETQYFGPGTRLLVL.

For this clone: The read halts 3 residues ahead of the CDR3 end, with the missing end drawn from the germline J gene. This chain links TRBV7-9 with TRBJ1-2, with TRBD1 matching over 9 bases. Germline V gene lookup returns CDR1 SEHNR and CDR2 FQNEAQ (reference sequence). The CDR3 runs to 13 residues. The part of the CDR3 DNA that was read is TGTGCCAGCAGCTCCGGGACAGGGAACGAC. This gives the protein CASSSGTGND. The whole CDR3 protein is CASSSGTGNDYTF.

Notes on this clone: Read data end 3 residues before the CDR3 end; the end is taken from the germline J gene. The chain has TRBV10-3 and TRBJ2-2, with a tentative D call TRBD2 (5 bases). Trimming left V 6 bases short and J 4 bases short, with 15 bases between. CDR3 length: 15 residues. Per the germline V gene, CDR1 is ENHRY and CDR2 is SYGVKD. The CDR3: CAIRRGKEGTGELFF. The CDR3 bases that were read are TGTGCCATCAGACGGGGTAAGGAAGGCACCGGGGAG.

As to this clone: Coverage ceases 3 residues before the CDR3 finishes, and the germline J gene fills in the end. This chain joins TRBV5-1 and TRBJ2-3; 7 bases are a match to TRBD2. CDR1 is SGHRS, CDR2 YFSETQ, per germline. The trim removed 0 bases at V and 2 bases at J, leaving 0 bases unmatched. This CDR3 spans 14 amino acids. CDR3 region: CASSLGDYTDTQYF. The DNA read from the CDR3 is TGCGCCAGCAGCTTGGGGGACTACACAGATACG.

About this clone itself: Sequencing ends 3 residues short of the CDR3 end; the germline J gene provides the rest. The chain employs TRBV19 and TRBJ2-1; 8 bases are shared with TRBD1. Germline V lookup: CDR1 LNHDA, CDR2 SQIVND (reference sequence). The CDR3 totals 14 residues. V lost 8 bases and J lost 3; bases outside the gene matches: 6. Incomplete CDR3 DNA: TGTGCCAGTCACGACAGGGGAAACTACAATGAG. Its translation is CASHDRGNYNE. The CDR3, in full, reads CASHDRGNYNEQFF.

Of note for this clone: With the read ending 3 residues before the CDR3 end, the germline J gene is used to fill in that end. The rearrangement joins TRBV4-2 to TRBJ2-7, with D tentatively TRBD2 (6 bases). From germline, CDR1 is LGHNA and CDR2 YNFKEQ. Trimming removed 4 bases at V and 0 bases at J, with 13 bases between. CDR3 length: 15 residues. Partial CDR3 DNA: TGTGCCAGCAGCCCTGATGCGGGGCTCTCCTACGAG. This gives the protein CASSPDAGLSYE. The complete CDR3 protein is CASSPDAGLSYEQYF.

For this clone: The read stops 3 residues short of the end of the CDR3; the missing end is completed from the germline J gene. The rearrangement uses TRBV6-2 or TRBV6-3 and TRBJ2-7; no clear D gene. The CDR3 is made up of 16 amino acids. CDR1 and CDR2 from the germline V gene are MNHEY and SVGEGT. Between the trimmed V and J ends, which lost 0 bases and 6 bases, there was a span of 18 bases. The sequenced CDR3 bases are TGTGCCAGCAGTTACTCTCTACCCACGCACTCCCTCGAG. Translating it yields CASSYSLPTHSLE. The CDR3 as a whole reads CASSYSLPTHSLEQYF.

Comments on this clone: The read is 3 residues too short to cover the CDR3 end, so that end is filled in from the germline J gene. The chain uses TRBV20-1 and TRBJ2-2; 10 nucleotides line up with TRBD2. This CDR3 spans 14 amino acids. Unmatched junction bases numbered 0, after V lost 4 bases and J lost 1 base. Germline loops: CDR1 DFQATT, CDR2 SNEGSKA (reference sequence). The CDR3 loop is CSATSGGNTGELFF. CDR3 DNA, as far as it was read: TGCAGTGCTACTAGCGGGGGGAACACCGGGGAG.

A remark on this clone: The CDR3 is cut off 3 residues early in the read; its end comes from the germline J gene. J is TRBJ2-2 and V is TRBV5-1; 9 bases are a match to TRBD1. This CDR3 region has 15 residues. V gave up 0 bases and J gave up 5 bases; unmatched junction bases: 2. The germline gives CDR1 SGHRS, CDR2 YFSETQ. The CDR3 bases that were read are TGCGCCAGCAGCTTGGCGGGACAGGGAACCGGGGAG. Protein product: CASSLAGQGTGE. The whole CDR3 region reads CASSLAGQGTGELFF.

Notes on this clone: The sequenced fragment ends 3 residues before the CDR3 boundary, so the rest is inferred from the germline J gene. The chain joins TRBV30 to TRBJ2-1; TRBD2 might be the D (6 bases). CDR1 and CDR2 (germline): GTSNPN, SVGIG (reference sequence). The V end lost 7 bases, the J end lost 7 bases, and 20 bases lay between the germline ends. The CDR3 runs to 14 residues. The part of the CDR3 DNA that was read is TGTGCCTCAGCGGGCAGCTCGTTGTTTAATGAG. This codes for CASAGSSLFNE. From start to end, the CDR3 is CASAGSSLFNEQFF.

With regard to this clone: The CDR3 end falls 3 residues outside the read, so it is completed with the germline J gene. The rearrangement links TRBV6-4 to TRBJ2-5; 7 nucleotides line up with TRBD2. Looked up from germline, CDR1 is MRHNA and CDR2 is SNTAGT. This CDR3 is built from 15 residues. The junction had 7 bases not matched to a gene; V was cut back by 2 bases and J by 4 bases. Here the CDR3 reads CASSDDWSGVETQYF. The part of the CDR3 DNA that was read is TGTGCCAGCAGTGACGACTGGAGCGGGGTAGAGACC.

Remarks on this clone: The read stops 3 residues short of the end of the CDR3; the missing end is completed from the germline J gene. The gene calls are TRBV7-2 and TRBJ1-1; 7 nucleotides agree with TRBD1. Germline values: CDR1 SGHTA, CDR2 FQGNSA. Unmatched junction bases numbered 7, after V lost 7 bases and J lost 2 bases. CDR3 length: 14 amino acids. The covered CDR3 bases are TGTGCCAGCAAAAGAGGGACAGATAACACTGAA. Its translation: CASKRGTDNTE. The whole CDR3 sequence is CASKRGTDNTEAFF.

A remark on this clone: The read stops 3 residues short of the end of the CDR3; the missing end is completed from the germline J gene. The chain has TRBV11-2 and TRBJ2-7; TRBD1 is a possible D gene (6 bases). CDR3 size: 13 residues. CDR1 and CDR2 (germline): SGHAT, FQNNGV. Trimming removed 2 bases from V and 3 bases from J, with 8 bases in between. Partial CDR3 DNA: TGTGCCAGCAGCTTAAACAGGGACTACGAG. The encoded protein is CASSLNRDYE. The whole CDR3 reads CASSLNRDYEQYF.

CDR3 DNA, as far as it was read: TGCAGTGCTCCCCGGAGGGTAGCGGGGCTCACAGATACG. Amino acid sequence: CSAPRRVAGLTDT. The CDR3, in full, reads CSAPRRVAGLTDTQYF. The chain recombines TRBV20-1 with TRBJ2-3; TRBD2 aligns across 8 bases. Read coverage stops 3 residues before the CDR3 terminus; the germline J gene supplies the remainder. With 5 bases clipped from V and 2 bases from J, the junction kept 12 bases outside the gene matches. The CDR3 has 16 residues. Germline V gene data show CDR1 as DFQATT and CDR2 as SNEGSKA (reference sequence).

Notes on this clone: The read terminates 3 residues before the CDR3 end, so the remaining end is supplied by the germline J gene. J is TRBJ1-2 and V is TRBV7-3, with 7 bases matching TRBD1. The CDR3 extends over 13 amino acids. V dropped 5 bases and J dropped 4; count of bases not matched to a gene: 4. Germline loops: CDR1 SGHTA, CDR2 FQGTGA. CDR3 residues: CASSRDRSYGYTF. CDR3 DNA, as far as it was read: TGTGCCAGCAGCCGGGACAGATCCTATGGC.

A note on this clone: The read ends 3 residues before the CDR3 terminus; that terminus is restored from the germline J gene. Other nucleotide sequences in the sample specify the same CDR3. The gene calls are TRBV7-9 and TRBJ2-2, with 9 bases fitting TRBD1. Germline V CDR1 and CDR2: SEHNR, FQNEAQ (reference sequence). This CDR3 comprises 15 residues. The V and J ends lost 6 bases and 7 bases, in that order; junction bases with no gene match: 9. CDR3 DNA, as far as it was read: TGTGCCAGCAGACCGGGACAGGGTAGCCACGGGGAG. Its translation: CASRPGQGSHGE. The whole CDR3 reads CASRPGQGSHGELFF.